The entry that follows covers one T cell receptor (beta chain) sequence. The antigen is undetermined. Study-wide points: Tumor-infiltrating Treg TCR alpha and beta sequences overlapped most with tumor naive CD4+ T cells, then blood naive.

TCRdb used MiXCR to reprocess the 5' RACE reads, holding one entry per CDR3 protein. The repertoire holds tens of thousands of distinct CDR3 sequences, with roughly 28% as singletons. Germline lookup yields CDR1 SGHRS and CDR2 YFSETQ. This CDR3 comprises 14 residues. V was cut by 0 bases and J by 4 bases, with 10 bases left in between. Memory CD4+ T cells were sorted as CD4+CD45RO+CD25- cells. Sequenced: tumor-infiltrating memory CD4+ T cells sorted from the breast tumor. Subset described: memory CD4+ T cells, CD4+CD45RO+CD25-. The TCR was taken from a female donor with breast cancer. The rearrangement uses TRBV5-1 and TRBJ1-2; weak D call: TRBD1 (5 bases). In nucleotides, the CDR3 is TGCGCCAGCAGCTTGGAAGGCGGGGGCTATGGCTACACCTTC. Residues: CASSLEGGGYGYTF.